Below are 32 T cell receptor beta chains sequenced from a single sample in a study of human T cells and chemical hapten exposure. TCRdb re-analysed the RACE reads in MiXCR, keeping a single row per CDR3 protein. The data show approximately 52,000 distinct CDR3 sequences, roughly 9.9% seen once. The time point denotes: pre-sensitization, week 0. As to treatment: therapeutic diphenylcyclopropenone sensitization with weekly scalp DPC. Sequenced here: whole blood, sampled in connection with sensitization to the hapten diphenylcyclopropenone (DPC). These receptors were taken from a woman aged 40-49 years with alopecia areata. Some clones in this sample may be carry-over from other donors' samples.

This clonotype has ten or more counts. V and J are TRBV15 and TRBJ2-7; D may be TRBD2 (6 bases). CDR1 is LNHNV and CDR2 is YYDKDF in the germline V gene (reference sequence). Trimming took 5 bases from V and 2 from J, leaving 10 bases between them. The CDR3 has 13 residues. The CDR3 region has the DNA TGTGCCACCAGCGGGCGCGGGGCCTACGAGCAGTACTTC. As protein: CATSGRGAYEQYF.

Relative to its sample, this clonotype is medium-sized (0.01 to 0.1%). The chain joins TRBV2 to TRBJ2-1, with no clear D. Trimming took 1 base from V and 6 from J, leaving 10 bases between them. CDR3 size: 14 residues. Per germline, CDR1 SNHLY and CDR2 FYNNEI. Here the CDR3 DNA reads TGTGCCAGCAGTGAAGGGGCCCTGTTCAATGAGCAGTTCTTC. Residues: CASSEGALFNEQFF.

The table lists this clonotype with a few counts. The chain links TRBV6-1 to TRBJ2-2; tentative D call: TRBD1 (5 bases). CDR3 length equals 15 residues. In germline, CDR1 is MNHNS, CDR2 SASEGT. Trimming took off 6 bases at V and 4 bases at J, with 15 bases between the two ends. The DNA for the CDR3 is TGTGCCAGCAGCGAACCGCCGGACATCACCGGGGAGCTGTTTTTT. Translation gives CASSEPPDITGELFF.

The gene calls are TRBV4-2 and TRBJ2-5; TRBD2 aligns across 13 bases. Looked up from germline, CDR1 is LGHNA and CDR2 is YNFKEQ. The J segment lost 1 base and the V segment lost 1 base, leaving 0 bases of the junction unmatched. CDR3 size: 16 residues. For the CDR3, the DNA is TGTGCCAGCAGCCAAGGACTAGCGGGGGGCCAAGAGACCCAGTACTTC. Translating gives CASSQGLAGGQETQYF.

Comment on this clonotype: A much more abundant neighbour one base away suggests this may be a read error. The chain joins TRBV5-1 to TRBJ1-5; D is uncertain. Germline CDR1 reads SGHRS; CDR2 reads YFSETQ. The CDR3 is 15 amino acids. This CDR3 is CAGSSDPGFNQPQHF. CDR3 sequence (DNA): TGCGCCGGCAGCTCGGACCCGGGGTTCAATCAGCCCCAGCATTTT.

This clonotype was detected only a few times. V gene TRBV6-2 or TRBV6-3 combines with J gene TRBJ2-7; D could derive from TRBD1 or TRBD2 (5 bases each). The CDR3 extends over 12 amino acids. Germline values: CDR1 MNHEY, CDR2 SVGEGT. The V end was cut by 8 bases, the J end by 2 bases, with 10 bases between. The CDR3 DNA sequence: TGTGCCAGCGGGCAGGGACCCTACGAGCAGTACTTC. Translation: CASGQGPYEQYF.

This clonotype was detected many times. V gene TRBV11-2 combines with J gene TRBJ2-1; D unclear. Germline lookup yields CDR1 SGHAT and CDR2 FQNNGV. V was trimmed by 4 bases and J by 2 bases, leaving 12 bases between them. The CDR3 has 15 residues. CDR3 nucleotide sequence: TGTGCCAGCAGCTCAGTAGAGGATCCCTACAATGAGCAGTTCTTC. Amino acids: CASSSVEDPYNEQFF.

This chain connects TRBV29-1 to TRBJ2-1; TRBD2 matches at 14 bases. The CDR3 has 20 residues. Trimming took 0 bases from V and 0 from J; bases not matched to a gene: 10. Germline V gene sequence: CDR1 SQVTM, CDR2 ANQGSEA. The CDR3 loop is CSVEDYGTSGGVSSYNEQFF. CDR3 DNA sequence: TGCAGCGTTGAAGATTATGGGACTAGCGGGGGAGTAAGCTCCTACAATGAGCAGTTCTTC.

The chain employs TRBV25-1 and TRBJ1-2; 7 bases fit TRBD1. The CDR3 runs 11 residues. CDR1 and CDR2 (germline): MGHDK, SYGVNS. J was trimmed by 8 bases and V by 7 bases; bases with no gene match: 4. CDR3 DNA: TGTGCCAGCACTTGGACAGGAGGCTACACCTTC. Translating it yields CASTWTGGYTF.

This clonotype counts as large. This chain uses TRBV10-2 with TRBJ1-5; no firm D call. The germline V gene has CDR1 WSHSY and CDR2 SAAADI. Trimming removed 0 bases from V and 3 bases from J, with 6 bases in between. This CDR3 region has 14 residues. CDR3 DNA sequence: TGCGCCAGCAGTGAGTCAGGGAACAATCAGCCCCAGCATTTT. Translating it yields CASSESGNNQPQHF.

In its sample, this clonotype ranks as medium-sized. This sequence joins TRBV11-2 and TRBJ2-3; 12 positions match TRBD2. Germline V lookup: CDR1 SGHAT, CDR2 FQNNGV. The CDR3 loop spans 18 amino acids. V was pared by 2 bases and J by 6 bases, with 12 bases of the junction left unmatched. CDR3 bases: TGTGCCAGCAGCTTAATACGCGGGACTAGCGGGCGGCCGGATACGCAGTATTTT. Protein sequence: CASSLIRGTSGRPDTQYF. Based on the CDR3 plus reference TRBV11-2 and TRBJ2-3, the full variable domain is EAGVAQSPRYKIIEKRQSVAFWCNPISGHATLYWYQQILGQGPKLLIQFQNNGVVDDSQLPKDRFSAERLKGVDSTLKIQPAKLEDSAVYLCASSLIRGTSGRPDTQYFGPGTRLTVL.

The chain is built from TRBV7-3 and TRBJ2-1; 8 bases are shared with TRBD2. The CDR3 length is 13 residues. Germline assignment: CDR1 SGHTA and CDR2 FQGTGA. The junction had 5 bases not matched to a gene; V was cut back by 6 bases and J by 7 bases. CDR3 loop: CASSATSVNEQFF. The CDR3 nucleotides read TGTGCCAGCAGTGCGACTAGCGTAAATGAGCAGTTCTTC.

In this sample, this clonotype turned up many times. The J gene is TRBJ2-5, the V gene TRBV6-2 or TRBV6-3, with no clear D. The CDR3 runs 12 residues. Trimming left V 2 bases short and J 5 bases short, with 6 bases between. Germline loops: CDR1 MNHEY, CDR2 SVGEGT. CDR3 nucleotide sequence: TGTGCCAGCAGTTACACCAGGGAGACCCAGTACTTC. Amino acid sequence: CASSYTRETQYF.

At least ten counts were recorded for this clonotype. This chain connects TRBV12-3 or TRBV12-4 to TRBJ2-5; D perhaps matches TRBD1 (6 bases). Trimming took 3 bases from V and 3 from J, leaving 14 bases between them. This CDR3 has 15 amino acids. CDR3 DNA sequence: TGTGCCAGCAGTTTTTCAGGACAGAAGAAAGAGACCCAGTACTTC. This translates into CASSFSGQKKETQYF.

Many counts were recorded for this clonotype. V usage is TRBV30 and J usage is TRBJ2-1; 12 nucleotides line up with TRBD2. The CDR3 totals 17 residues. CDR1 and CDR2 from the germline V gene are GTSNPN and SVGIG (reference sequence). The trim removed 0 bases at V and 0 bases at J, leaving 3 bases unmatched. The CDR3 here is CAWSVLAGGSSYNEQFF. In DNA, the CDR3 is TGTGCCTGGAGTGTTCTAGCGGGGGGGAGCTCCTACAATGAGCAGTTCTTC.

The genes are TRBV6-4 and TRBJ2-3; tentatively, D is TRBD1 or TRBD2 (6 bases each). The V gene lost 5 bases and the J gene lost 3 bases, with 15 bases spanning the gap. The CDR3 is 15 amino acids. The germline gives CDR1 MRHNA, CDR2 SNTAGT. The CDR3 region is CASSFRGESTDTQYF. CDR3 nucleotides: TGTGCCAGCAGTTTTAGGGGGGAGTCGACAGATACGCAGTATTTT.

This clonotype was counted at least ten times. This rearrangement joins TRBV7-2 to TRBJ2-4; the D gene is possibly TRBD2 (5 bases). Germline V gene sequence: CDR1 SGHTA, CDR2 FQGNSA. V lost 2 bases to trimming and J lost 2 bases, with 13 bases between them. This CDR3 spans 16 amino acids. The CDR3 DNA reads as TGTGCCAGCAGCTTAAGAACGGGGTCCCCCAAAAACATTCAGTACTTC. This sequence encodes CASSLRTGSPKNIQYF.

This clonotype has at least ten counts. The CDR3 protein is CASSSRDTTGNTIYF. CDR3 nucleotide sequence: TGTGCCAGCAGCTCTAGGGACACTACTGGAAACACCATATATTTT. V gene TRBV7-3 combines with J gene TRBJ1-3, with a tentative D call TRBD1 (6 bases). CDR3 length: 15 amino acids. The germline CDR1 and CDR2 sequences are SGHTA and FQGTGA. The V and J ends lost 4 bases and 2 bases respectively, with 12 bases between them.

This clonotype was detected only a few times. The V and J genes are TRBV20-1 and TRBJ2-7; 10 nucleotides agree with TRBD1. The CDR3 loop spans 13 amino acids. Trimming at V came to 6 bases and at J to 5 bases, leaving 7 bases not matched to a gene. CDR1 is DFQATT, CDR2 SNEGSKA, per germline (reference sequence). The CDR3: CSASTGTGDEQYF. The CDR3 DNA is TGCAGTGCCTCAACCGGGACAGGGGACGAGCAGTACTTC.

This clonotype has a count of ten or more. J is TRBJ2-7 and V is TRBV20-1; TRBD1 agrees at 7 bases. CDR3 length: 13 residues. The germline V gene has CDR1 DFQATT and CDR2 SNEGSKA (reference sequence). Losses at the gene ends were 6 bases for V and 2 bases for J; bases not matched to a gene: 7. CDR3 nucleotide sequence: TGCAGTGCGCACCGACAGGGAACCTACGAGCAGTACTTC. Translating gives CSAHRQGTYEQYF.

This clonotype was counted at least ten times. The CDR3 loop reads CASSPRQSAHSPLHF. CDR3 nucleotide sequence: TGTGCCAGCAGCCCCAGACAGTCCGCCCATTCACCCCTCCACTTT. The V call is TRBV6-5, the J call TRBJ1-6, with D perhaps matching TRBD1 (5 bases). Trimming took off 6 bases at V and 8 bases at J, with 17 bases between the two ends. Germline V lookup: CDR1 MNHEY, CDR2 SVGAGI. The CDR3 is made up of 15 amino acids.

The chain uses TRBV19 and TRBJ2-7; D tentatively fits TRBD1 or TRBD2 (6 bases each). Trimming stripped 2 bases from V and 4 bases from J, with 12 bases between. This CDR3 contains 14 residues. CDR1 and CDR2 from the germline V gene are LNHDA and SQIVND (reference sequence). The chain's CDR3 is CASSILGGPYEQYF. The CDR3 bases are TGTGCCAGTAGTATACTGGGGGGCCCATACGAGCAGTACTTC. The full variable domain, its missing parts supplied by reference TRBV19 and TRBJ2-7, is DGGITQSPKYLFRKEGQNVTLSCEQNLNHDAMYWYRQDPGQGLRLIYYSQIVNDFQKGDIAEGYSVSREKKESFPLTVTSAQKNPTAFYLCASSILGGPYEQYFGPGTRLTVT.

This chain links TRBV14 with TRBJ2-5, with D tentatively TRBD1 (5 bases). The germline V gene has CDR1 SGHDN and CDR2 FVKESK. This CDR3 has 14 residues. The V gene lost 1 base and the J gene lost 7 bases, with 13 bases spanning the gap. The CDR3 sequence: CASSQATAKRTQYF. DNA for the CDR3: TGTGCCAGCAGCCAAGCGACAGCCAAGAGGACCCAGTACTTC.

This clonotype showed up many times. V and J are TRBV7-2 and TRBJ2-1; perhaps TRBD2 as D (5 bases). This CDR3 comprises 16 residues. The germline V gene has CDR1 SGHTA and CDR2 FQGNSA. The germline V and J ends were trimmed by 5 bases and 4 bases, with 18 bases remaining between them. CDR3 DNA: TGTGCCAGCAGCCGAAGAGGCCTAGCAGAATACAATGAGCAGTTCTTC. Protein: CASSRRGLAEYNEQFF.

This clonotype showed up many times. The genes are TRBV3-1 and TRBJ1-1; D uncertain. CDR3 length: 14 amino acids. CDR1 LGHDT and CDR2 YNNKEL come from the germline V gene (reference sequence). V lost 5 bases, J lost 2 bases, and 12 bases lay in between. CDR3 coding DNA: TGTGCCAGCAGCTTACCGGGCCGAAACACTGAAGCTTTCTTT. It encodes CASSLPGRNTEAFF.

This clonotype was observed many times. The chain employs TRBV6-2 or TRBV6-3 and TRBJ2-2, with 10 bases fitting TRBD1. V was pared by 8 bases and J by 5 bases, with 5 bases of the junction left unmatched. Germline V gene lookup returns CDR1 MNHEY and CDR2 SVGEGT. This CDR3 has 14 amino acids. In DNA, the CDR3 is TGTGCCAGCCTCCGGGACAGGGGAACCGGGGAGCTGTTTTTT. Amino acids: CASLRDRGTGELFF.

The gene calls are TRBV19 and TRBJ2-2, with TRBD1 matching over 7 bases. V lost 8 bases, J lost 0 bases, and 3 bases stayed unmatched. From germline, CDR1 is LNHDA and CDR2 SQIVND (reference sequence). There are 14 residues in the CDR3. The CDR3 DNA follows: TGTGCCAGTGGGGACAGCCCGAACACCGGGGAGCTGTTTTTT. Its protein product is CASGDSPNTGELFF.

This clonotype was seen many times. The chain carries TRBV6-2 or TRBV6-3 and TRBJ2-3, with D uncertain. This CDR3 region has 14 residues. V lost 4 bases to trimming and J lost 7 bases, with 15 bases between them. Germline-derived CDR1 and CDR2 are MNHEY and SVGEGT. The CDR3 nucleotides read TGTGCCAGCAGTTTCGAAATAGCTAGGAATACGCAGTATTTT. It specifies CASSFEIARNTQYF.

This clonotype was counted ten times or more. The V and J genes are TRBV2 and TRBJ2-7; 9 bases line up with TRBD1. This CDR3 is 13 amino acids long. V trimming: 4 bases; J trimming: 6 bases; junction bases outside the gene matches: 4. In germline, CDR1 is SNHLY, CDR2 FYNNEI. The CDR3 spells CASSGGTGFEQYF. The DNA for the CDR3 is TGTGCCAGCAGTGGCGGGACAGGGTTCGAGCAGTACTTC.

The rearrangement links TRBV2 to TRBJ2-1, with D possibly matching TRBD2 (7 bases). Germline V gives CDR1 SNHLY, CDR2 FYNNEI. There are 13 residues in the CDR3. V lost 3 bases, J lost 9 bases, and 12 bases lay in between. CDR3 protein: CASSEIRGGEQFF. In DNA form, the CDR3 reads TGTGCCAGCAGTGAGATAAGGGGGGGTGAGCAGTTCTTC.

V gene TRBV30 combines with J gene TRBJ2-7, with D unclear. CDR1 is GTSNPN, CDR2 SVGIG, per germline (reference sequence). This CDR3 comprises 13 residues. V was cut by 4 bases and J by 2 bases, with 12 bases left in between. The CDR3 region is CAWMPGTPYEQYF. As DNA, the CDR3 is TGTGCCTGGATGCCCGGTACCCCCTACGAGCAGTACTTC.

This clonotype was recorded at least ten times. The rearrangement joins TRBV9 to TRBJ2-7, with no clear D. V lost 4 bases and J lost 5, with 16 bases in between. The germline V gene has CDR1 SGDLS and CDR2 YYNGEE. The CDR3 runs 14 residues. Here the CDR3 reads CASSPRPLRHEQYF. The DNA of the CDR3 is TGTGCCAGCAGCCCCCGCCCTTTGAGGCACGAGCAGTACTTC.